Below, 3 T cell receptor beta chains from the same sample are listed, as sequenced in a study of T cell clonotyping in hematopoietic cell transplantation. Produced via immunoSEQ multiplex PCR; TCRdb's table is partial and in-frame only. The sample comprises 9,000 or so clones, 70% to 90% of which are singletons, and roughly 29% rests with the top ten. The sequencing here drew on PBMCs, taken 180 days after allogeneic stem cell transplant. These receptors all come from a female patient under 45 who had an allogeneic stem cell transplant, so the T cells may come from the graft donor. Some clones in this sample may be carry-over from other donors' samples.

The chain employs TRBV4-1 and TRBJ1-2, with D hard to call. From germline, CDR1 is MGHRA and CDR2 YSYEKL. V lost 6 bases and J 14 bases, leaving 19 bases between the germline ends. The CDR3 spans 12 residues. Here the CDR3 DNA reads TGCGCCAGCAGAGCGGGCGACTCCCCAAAGACCTTC. Protein: CASRAGDSPKTF.

The CDR3 DNA reads TGTGCCAGCAGGCGGGGTTTCGGTCAGCCCCAGCATTTT. It translates to CASRRGFGQPQHF. The chain couples TRBV6-6 to TRBJ1-5; unclear D gene. This CDR3 has 13 residues. The germline V gene encodes CDR1 MNHNY and CDR2 SVGAGI (reference sequence). Between the trimmed V and J ends, which lost 6 bases and 6 bases, there was a span of 12 bases.

The chain links TRBV4-3 to TRBJ1-3; weak D call: TRBD1 (5 bases). The CDR3 has 14 amino acids. With 0 bases removed from V and 4 bases from J, the gap between germline ends came to 7 bases. Germline V CDR1 and CDR2: LGHNA, YSLEER. CDR3 protein: CASSQDYRGNTIYF. CDR3 nucleotide sequence: TGCGCCAGCAGCCAAGATTACAGGGGAAACACCATATATTTT.